The T cell receptor beta chain under discussion was sequenced for a study of T cells expressing NK-cell markers. Germline V gene lookup returns CDR1 SGDLS and CDR2 YYNGEE. This CDR3 contains 15 residues. No DNA is given; TCRdb re-called the 5' RACE reads and lists each CDR3 protein once. This sample contains over 350,000 distinct CDR3 sequences. V usage is TRBV9 and J usage is TRBJ2-2; lacking DNA, the TRBD2 call made by TCRdb goes unchecked. The sequence was obtained from a woman aged 50 to 60 in good health. The sample was blood T cells: a sorted CD56 or NKG2C T cell subset, CD4+ or CD8+ T cells, or bulk PBMC T cells (not recorded which). The CDR3 sequence: CASSVGASGTGELFF.